The rows below give T cell receptor beta chains drawn from one sample of a study of long-term antiretroviral therapy in people with HIV. Repertoires were generated with immunoSEQ multiplex PCR, while TCRdb's copy carries only in-frame clones and drops some. This sample has about 32,000 clones, with about 82% found just once. The material was unsorted PBMCs, obtained approximately 3.5 years after starting antiretroviral therapy. The receptors were gathered from a man between 18 and 35 years old with HIV. Both conserved end residues are part of each CDR3. Fields, in order: clone size, V gene, J gene, D gene, CDR3 protein, CDR3 DNA. A D gene is named only where the DNA matches it firmly. For some rows the clone size is stated as once, few or many, or as a class when expanded; others skip it.

NA	TRBV6-1	TRBJ2-7	NA	CASSEEGGGGYEQYF	TGTGCCAGCAGTGAAGAGGGGGGAGGAGGCTACGAGCAGTACTTC
NA	TRBV4-2	TRBJ2-1	NA	CASSQQRGVEYNEQFF	TGTGCCAGCAGCCAACAAAGAGGGGTGGAATACAATGAGCAGTTCTTC
NA	TRBV5-1	TRBJ1-1	NA	CASGQRGFTEAFF	TGCGCCAGCGGACAGCGGGGCTTCACTGAAGCTTTCTTT
NA	TRBV29-1	TRBJ2-7	NA	CSVELEGRVYEQYF	TGCAGCGTTGAGTTAGAGGGTAGGGTCTACGAGCAGTACTTC
few	TRBV10-2	TRBJ1-1	NA	CASSEGQGNTEAFF	TGCGCCAGCAGTGAGGGGCAGGGAAACACTGAAGCTTTCTTT
once	TRBV5-1	TRBJ2-7	NA	CASSLAGSSYEQYF	TGCGCCAGCAGCTTGGCAGGGTCCTCCTACGAGCAGTACTTC
once	TRBV4-2	TRBJ1-1	NA	CASSQDTRLWGAFF	TGTGCCAGCAGCCAAGATACGAGGTTATGGGGAGCTTTCTTT
NA	TRBV27	TRBJ1-5	NA	CASSPPDQPQHF	TGTGCCAGCAGTCCCCCCGATCAGCCCCAGCATTTT
NA	TRBV18	TRBJ2-7	TRBD1	CASSDRVRSYEQYF	TGTGCCAGCTCAGACAGGGTAAGGTCCTACGAGCAGTACTTC
NA	TRBV7-9	TRBJ2-1	NA	CASSLGRDIHNEQFF	TGTGCCAGCAGCTTAGGCAGGGACATTCACAATGAGCAGTTCTTC
once	TRBV27	TRBJ1-1	NA	CASSQGGTEAFF	TGTGCCAGCAGTCAGGGAGGCACTGAAGCTTTCTTT
NA	TRBV9	TRBJ2-2	NA	CASSVQGTSTGELFF	TGTGCCAGCAGCGTTCAAGGAACTTCGACCGGGGAGCTGTTTTTT
NA	TRBV6-6	TRBJ1-5	NA	CASSYRVRGNQPQHF	TGTGCCAGCAGTTACCGGGTTAGGGGCAATCAGCCCCAGCATTTT
NA	TRBV7-9	TRBJ2-1	NA	CASSPGRRAPYNEQFF	TGTGCCAGCAGCCCGGGACGGCGAGCACCCTACAATGAGCAGTTCTTC
NA	TRBV19	TRBJ2-5	NA	CASSTNQETQYF	TGTGCCAGTAGTACAAACCAAGAGACCCAGTACTTC
NA	TRBV6-5	TRBJ1-2	TRBD1	CASSQPGQNYTF	TGTGCCAGCAGTCAGCCGGGACAGAACTACACCTTC
NA	TRBV28	TRBJ1-2	NA	CASSPMGYNYGYTF	TGTGCCAGCAGTCCTATGGGGTATAACTATGGCTACACCTTC
NA	TRBV7-2	TRBJ2-1	NA	CATERGVEQFF	TGTGCCACTGAGAGGGGTGTTGAGCAGTTCTTC
NA	TRBV6-5	TRBJ2-7	NA	CASSYSTWQSDEQYF	TGTGCCAGCAGTTACTCGACTTGGCAGTCGGACGAGCAGTACTTC
NA	TRBV6-5	TRBJ1-3	NA	CASSYSGSENTIYF	TGTGCCAGCAGTTACTCTGGGAGTGAGAACACCATATATTTT
NA	TRBV5-1	TRBJ1-1	NA	CASSLWGDEAFF	TGCGCCAGCAGCTTGTGGGGGGATGAAGCTTTCTTT
NA	TRBV28	TRBJ2-7	NA	CASSLTSYEQYF	TGTGCCAGCAGTCTGACAAGTTACGAGCAGTACTTC
NA	TRBV4-1	TRBJ1-1	TRBD1	CASSRGQGASNTEAFF	TGCGCCAGCAGCCGCGGACAGGGGGCTTCGAACACTGAAGCTTTCTTT
NA	TRBV5-1	TRBJ1-3	NA	CASSSGTDSGNTIYF	TGCGCCAGCAGCTCCGGGACCGACTCTGGAAACACCATATATTTT
NA	TRBV10-3	TRBJ1-1	NA	CAIRGVNTEAFF	TGTGCCATCAGAGGCGTCAACACTGAAGCTTTCTTT
NA	TRBV27	TRBJ2-7	NA	CASSLGGPKEQYF	TGTGCCAGCAGCCTGGGGGGACCGAAGGAGCAGTACTTC
NA	TRBV11-1	TRBJ1-1	NA	CASSAPGVNTEAFF	TGTGCCAGCAGTGCACCCGGGGTGAACACTGAAGCTTTCTTT
NA	TRBV6-4	TRBJ1-2	NA	CASSDSATEDYYGYTF	TGTGCCAGCAGTGACTCAGCCACAGAAGACTACTATGGCTACACCTTC
NA	TRBV6-1	TRBJ1-5	NA	CASSSGHYSNQPQHF	TGTGCCAGCTCATCCGGGCATTATAGCAATCAGCCCCAGCATTTT
NA	TRBV7-8	TRBJ2-7	TRBD1	CASSLLTTGTGPYEQYF	TGTGCCAGCAGCCTCCTCACCACCGGGACAGGGCCCTACGAGCAGTACTTC
NA	TRBV11-2	TRBJ2-1	TRBD2	CASSGDSGGLSYNEQFF	TGTGCCAGCAGCGGGGATAGCGGGGGACTCTCCTACAATGAGCAGTTCTTC
few	TRBV6-1	TRBJ1-1	TRBD1	CASSEGPGGNEAFF	TGTGCCAGCAGTGAAGGCCCAGGGGGCAATGAAGCTTTCTTT
once	TRBV6-1	TRBJ2-6	NA	CASSDREGGFSGANVLTF	TGTGCCAGCAGTGACAGGGAGGGGGGCTTCTCTGGGGCCAACGTCCTGACTTTC
NA	TRBV2	TRBJ2-7	NA	CASSEYGVRYEQYF	TGTGCCAGCAGTGAGTATGGGGTAAGGTACGAGCAGTACTTC
NA	TRBV12-5	TRBJ2-3	NA	CASGPGQGPSTDTQYF	TGTGCTAGTGGCCCGGGGCAGGGGCCTAGCACAGATACGCAGTATTTT
NA	TRBV5-1	TRBJ1-1	NA	CASSFRTPNTEAFF	TGCGCCAGCAGCTTCCGGACACCGAACACTGAAGCTTTCTTT
NA	TRBV5-6	TRBJ1-1	NA	CASSGTVALEAFF	TGTGCCAGCAGCGGAACTGTAGCCCTCGAAGCTTTCTTT
few	TRBV7-6	TRBJ1-6	NA	CASSLRDGNSPLHF	TGTGCCAGCAGCTTAAGGGACGGCAATTCACCCCTCCACTTT
NA	TRBV5-1	TRBJ2-5	NA	CASSSAGDYQETQYF	TGCGCCAGCAGCTCGGCAGGGGACTACCAAGAGACCCAGTACTTC
NA	TRBV18	TRBJ1-4	NA	CASSSLSGEKLFF	TGTGCCAGCTCATCCTTATCCGGTGAAAAACTGTTTTTT
NA	TRBV19	TRBJ1-2	TRBD1	CASSLTGTGSNYGYTF	TGTGCCAGTAGTCTTACCGGGACAGGGTCCAACTATGGCTACACCTTC
NA	TRBV5-1	TRBJ1-1	NA	CASSLEDSRDTEAFF	TGCGCCAGCAGCTTGGAGGACAGCCGGGACACTGAAGCTTTCTTT
few	TRBV29-1	TRBJ1-5	NA	CSALVGSNQPQHF	TGCAGCGCCCTCGTGGGGAGCAATCAGCCCCAGCATTTT
NA	TRBV5-1	TRBJ1-1	NA	CASSLAGGWTEAFF	TGCGCCAGCAGCTTGGCCGGGGGCTGGACTGAAGCTTTCTTT
NA	TRBV6-1	TRBJ1-6	NA	CASSGDRSGSYNSPLHF	TGTGCCAGCAGTGGAGACAGGAGCGGCTCCTATAATTCACCCCTCCACTTT
few	TRBV19	TRBJ2-7	TRBD1	CASSKGGQVLLNYEQYF	TGTGCCAGTAGTAAAGGGGGACAGGTCCTCCTCAACTACGAGCAGTACTTC
NA	TRBV4-1	TRBJ1-4	NA	CASSQEENSIDEKLFF	TGCGCCAGCAGCCAAGAGGAGAACAGCATAGATGAAAAACTGTTTTTT
few	TRBV19	TRBJ1-1	TRBD1	CASSMGTGHTEAFF	TGTGCCAGTAGTATGGGGACAGGGCACACTGAAGCTTTCTTT
NA	TRBV7-2	TRBJ2-7	NA	CASSSRDISRQQYF	TGTGCCAGCAGCTCACGGGACATTTCGCGACAGCAGTACTTC
once	TRBV2	TRBJ1-4	NA	CASSVRQLNEKLFF	TGTGCCAGCAGTGTCAGACAGTTAAATGAAAAACTGTTTTTT
NA	TRBV19	TRBJ1-1	TRBD1	CASSNGTGFPNTEAFF	TGTGCCAGTAGTAACGGGACAGGGTTCCCGAACACTGAAGCTTTCTTT
few	TRBV6-6	TRBJ1-1	NA	CAIHPLNTEAFF	TGTGCCATTCACCCGTTGAACACTGAAGCTTTCTTT
NA	TRBV6-1	TRBJ1-5	TRBD1	CANGQGNQPQHF	TGTGCCAACGGACAGGGCAATCAGCCCCAGCATTTT
NA	TRBV19	TRBJ1-1	NA	CATLRGIGLNTEAFF	TGTGCCACCTTACGGGGGATAGGCCTGAACACTGAAGCTTTCTTT